This T cell receptor beta chain was profiled in a study of identical twins. General study results and limits: Models underpredicted monozygotic twin sharing of out-of-frame TCR alpha.

The cDNA had a unique molecular identifier and a template-switch universal primer site. From the 5' RACE reads, TCRdb called clonotypes with MiXCR, one entry per CDR3 protein. The sample includes 350,000 to 450,000 distinct CDR3 sequences, 15% to 20% of them seen just once. CDR3 length: 15 residues. Trimming shortened V by 1 base and J by 4 bases, and 13 bases separated the two germline ends. Germline CDR1 reads SGHTA; CDR2 reads FQGNSA. This clonotype has at least ten counts. As yet, its antigen is unknown. The genes are TRBV7-2 and TRBJ2-5; possibly TRBD1 for D (6 bases). This sequence originates from a middle-aged man in good health. Specimen: naive T cells sorted from blood. This CDR3 reads CASSLDHTGRETQYF. For the CDR3, the DNA is TGTGCCAGCAGCTTAGACCATACAGGGAGAGAGACCCAGTACTTC.